These T cell receptor beta chains were read from a single sample in a study of vaccination and CD4 T cells after COVID-19. TCRdb redid the calling of the PCR reads with MiXCR, one entry per CDR3 protein. The sample holds some 25,000 distinct CDR3 sequences; around 64% are singletons and the top ten take about a fifth. Antigen specificity for these receptors is unknown. The sample here was CD4+ T cells from blood, cultured in vitro, taken after SARS-CoV-2 vaccination. The receptors shown here come from a human donor who received a COVID-19 vaccine. CDR3s include the opening cysteine and the closing phenylalanine or tryptophan. Each record gives: D gene, J gene, clone size, V gene, CDR3 DNA, CDR3 protein. The D gene is left open where the match is weak. For some rows the clone size is stated as once, few or many, or as a class when expanded; others skip it.

TRBD1	TRBJ1-6	few	TRBV20-1	TGCAGTGCTAGTGGACAGGGGGACTATAATTCACCCCTCCACTTT	CSASGQGDYNSPLHF
-	TRBJ1-2	-	TRBV2	TGTGCCAGCAGTGTGGGAGCCGGGGGCTACACCTTC	CASSVGAGGYTF
-	TRBJ2-3	-	TRBV10-1	TGCGCCAGCAGTAGGGGGGCCGAAGATACGCAGTATTTT	CASSRGAEDTQYF
TRBD1	TRBJ2-7	-	TRBV5-6	TGTGCCAGCAGCTTGGGAGGTGACAGGGAAAGGGACGAGCAGTACTTC	CASSLGGDRERDEQYF
-	TRBJ2-6	-	TRBV20-1	TGCAGTGCTAGAGTCTCTGGGGCCAACGTCCTGACTTTC	CSARVSGANVLTF
-	TRBJ2-3	-	TRBV20-1	TGCAGTGCTAGAGTCGTGGGATACGGATCTAGCACAGATACGCAGTATTTT	CSARVVGYGSSTDTQYF
-	TRBJ1-1	-	TRBV19	TGTGCCAGTAGTATAGCGGTCGCTACTGAAGCTTTCTTT	CASSIAVATEAFF
TRBD1	TRBJ1-2	-	TRBV19	TGTGCCAGTAGTGCGGGACAGGGGGATGGCTACACCTTC	CASSAGQGDGYTF
-	TRBJ2-5	-	TRBV7-2	TGTGCCAGCAGCTTAGGTGGCGCCCAAGAGACCCAGTACTTC	CASSLGGAQETQYF
-	TRBJ1-6	few	TRBV7-8	TGTGCCAGCGGCTTAGGGGGGAGTCGGGGTTCACCCCTCCACTTT	CASGLGGSRGSPLHF
TRBD1	TRBJ1-2	-	TRBV19	TGTGCCAGTAGTATCAACCGGGACAGGGCGAATGGCTACACCTTC	CASSINRDRANGYTF
-	TRBJ1-2	-	TRBV7-8	TGTGCCAGCAGCTTAGTTAACTATGGCTACACCTTC	CASSLVNYGYTF
-	TRBJ1-6	-	TRBV12-3/TRBV12-4	TGTGCCAGCAGTGCGGAAACAGGGAGCTCACCCCTCCACTTT	CASSAETGSSPLHF
-	TRBJ1-2	-	TRBV15	TGTGCCACCAGCAGAGTTAGGGAGAACTATGGCTACACCTTC	CATSRVRENYGYTF
TRBD1	TRBJ1-5	-	TRBV20-1	TGCAGTGCTATAGGACAGGGCAATCAGCCCCAGCATTTT	CSAIGQGNQPQHF
-	TRBJ1-2	-	TRBV12-3/TRBV12-4	TGTGCCAGCAGTTTAAGGCTTATGAACTATGGCTACACCTTC	CASSLRLMNYGYTF
-	TRBJ2-5	-	TRBV27	TGTGCCAGCAGTGCCAAACAGGGACAAGAGACCCAGTACTTC	CASSAKQGQETQYF
TRBD2	TRBJ2-1	once	TRBV7-3	TGTGCCAGCAGCTCCGGACTAGCGGGGGGTAAGCAGTTCTTC	CASSSGLAGGKQFF
-	TRBJ1-1	-	TRBV25-1	TGTGCCAGCAGTGAACCCACAAGGAACACTGAAGCTTTCTTT	CASSEPTRNTEAFF
TRBD1	TRBJ1-2	-	TRBV6-2/TRBV6-3	TGTGCCAGCAGTTACTCGAGGACAGGGAGTAACTATGGCTACACCTTC	CASSYSRTGSNYGYTF
TRBD1	TRBJ2-2	once	TRBV7-8	TGTGCCAGCAGCCAAGGACAGGATAACACCGGGGAGCTGTTTTTT	CASSQGQDNTGELFF
TRBD2	TRBJ2-5	-	TRBV5-4	TGTGCCAGCAGCCCCACGGTGCGGGGGGCACGTGAGACCCAGTACTTC	CASSPTVRGARETQYF
TRBD2	TRBJ2-3	-	TRBV6-1	TGTGCCAGCAGTGTGGTTAGCGGGGGGGCAGATACGCAGTATTTT	CASSVVSGGADTQYF
-	TRBJ1-2	few	TRBV20-1	TGCAGTGCTAGTCCGGTCTATGGCTACACCTTC	CSASPVYGYTF
-	TRBJ2-2	few	TRBV7-9	TGTGCCAGCAGCTTGGGGGGGAACACCGGGGAGCTGTTTTTT	CASSLGGNTGELFF
-	TRBJ1-1	few	TRBV5-4	TGTGCCAGCAGCTTGGGTAATTGGGGCGCCGACACTGAAGCTTTCTTT	CASSLGNWGADTEAFF
-	TRBJ1-2	-	TRBV27	TGTGCCAGCAGTTTAAATTCGGGTCGGGGGGCGGGAGGCTACACCTTC	CASSLNSGRGAGGYTF
TRBD1	TRBJ1-2	few	TRBV24-1	TGTGCCACCAGTGATCCGGCGGGACAGTCCTATGGCTACACCTTC	CATSDPAGQSYGYTF
TRBD2	TRBJ2-5	-	TRBV15	TGTGCCACCAGCAGCTTACTAGCGGGCGGGGGGGAGACCCAGTACTTC	CATSSLLAGGGETQYF
-	TRBJ1-1	few	TRBV12-3/TRBV12-4	TGTGCCAGCAGTTTACGGGAAGTAAACACTGAAGCTTTCTTT	CASSLREVNTEAFF
-	TRBJ2-5	-	TRBV11-2	TGTGCCAGCAGCTTAGGCGGGTGGCAAGAGACCCAGTACTTC	CASSLGGWQETQYF